The rows below give T cell receptor beta chains drawn from one sample of a study of identifying expanded T cells in peripheral blood. Clones were read by immunoSEQ multiplex PCR, and TCRdb kept only the in-frame ones, dropping some. Of under 150,000 clones listed, 80% to 90% are singletons. The specimen sequenced was blood. The receptors stem from a person between 18 and 75 years old in good health. Each CDR3 is given with its conserved first and last residue. D genes are given only for firm matches. The size field is filled for only some rows; it gives once, few, many or a size class.

v_gene	d_gene	abundance	j_gene	CDR3aa	CDR3nt
TRBV5-6	TRBD1	-	TRBJ2-1	CASSLGQGLGNEQFF	TGTGCCAGCAGCTTGGGACAGGGCTTGGGCAATGAGCAGTTCTTC
TRBV6-4	TRBD1	-	TRBJ1-5	CASTGTGISNQSQHF	TGTGCCAGCACCGGGACAGGGATAAGCAATCAGTCCCAGCATTTT
TRBV15	-	-	TRBJ2-2	CATSRGRNTGELFF	TGTGCCACCAGCAGAGGGAGGAACACCGGGGAGCTGTTTTTT
TRBV10-1	TRBD1	few	TRBJ1-1	CASRPRQGGSGTEAFF	TGCGCCAGCAGACCCCGACAGGGAGGGTCGGGCACTGAAGCTTTCTTT
TRBV6-6	-	-	TRBJ2-7	CASSLERYEQYF	TGTGCCAGCAGCCTCGAGAGGTACGAGCAGTACTTC
TRBV2	-	-	TRBJ1-1	CASGRGGGAFF	TGTGCCAGCGGCAGGGGTGGTGGAGCTTTCTTT
TRBV29-1	-	-	TRBJ1-1	CSVGQLGAEAFF	TGCAGCGTTGGACAGCTGGGGGCTGAAGCTTTCTTT
TRBV6-1	-	once	TRBJ2-7	CASRSLRPPYEQYF	TGTGCCAGCCGCTCCTTGAGGCCCCCGTACGAGCAGTACTTC
TRBV6-1	-	-	TRBJ2-2	CASSEFGGRGNTGELFF	TGTGCCAGCAGTGAATTTGGGGGCAGGGGGAACACCGGGGAGCTGTTTTTT
TRBV25-1	TRBD2	-	TRBJ2-7	CASSGFPLAGAMYF	TGTGCCAGCAGTGGATTTCCGCTAGCGGGAGCGATGTACTTC
TRBV27	-	-	TRBJ2-3	CASRLSVGLNTQYF	TGTGCCAGCAGACTCTCAGTGGGACTCAATACGCAGTATTTT
TRBV14	TRBD2	-	TRBJ2-7	CASSQVWPGGRSYEQYF	TGTGCCAGCAGCCAAGTTTGGCCGGGAGGGAGGTCCTACGAGCAGTACTTC
TRBV6-4	TRBD1	-	TRBJ1-1	CASSETGRDTEAFF	TGTGCCAGCAGCGAGACAGGGAGGGACACTGAAGCTTTCTTT
TRBV30	-	-	TRBJ1-5	CAWSLAGRGLSNQPQHF	TGTGCCTGGAGTCTGGCGGGACGGGGACTGAGCAATCAGCCCCAGCATTTT
TRBV7-9	-	once	TRBJ1-1	CASSSNRIDAFF	TGTGCCAGCAGCTCTAACAGAATCGACGCTTTCTTT
TRBV6-5	-	once	TRBJ1-1	CASSSDLSTEAFF	TGTGCCAGCAGTTCTGACCTATCCACTGAAGCTTTCTTT
TRBV6-6	-	-	TRBJ2-5	CASSYSRETIHF	TGTGCCAGCAGTTACAGCCGGGAAACTATTCACTTC
TRBV5-4	TRBD1	once	TRBJ1-2	CASSLEQGQGYTF	TGTGCCAGCAGCTTGGAACAGGGACAGGGCTACACCTTC
TRBV7-3	-	-	TRBJ2-6	CASSPLGGGANVLTF	TGTGCCAGCAGCCCCTTAGGGGGTGGGGCCAACGTCCTGACTTTC
TRBV18	-	-	TRBJ2-3	CASSLDSKTDTQYF	TGTGCCAGCTCCCTCGACAGTAAGACAGATACGCAGTATTTT
TRBV6-5	-	-	TRBJ1-6	CASSSPHGAYRSPLHF	TGTGCCAGCAGTTCTCCTCACGGGGCCTATAGGTCACCCCTCCACTTT
TRBV5-4	-	-	TRBJ1-2	CASSTRGNYGYTF	TGTGCCAGCAGCACGAGGGGTAACTATGGCTACACCTTC
TRBV2	TRBD1	-	TRBJ1-1	CASSLGQVETEAFF	TGTGCCAGCAGTCTTGGACAGGTGGAAACTGAAGCTTTCTTT
TRBV10-1	TRBD1	few	TRBJ2-1	CASSARTGNNEQFF	TGCGCCAGCAGTGCCAGGACAGGAAATAATGAGCAGTTCTTC
TRBV11-2	TRBD1	-	TRBJ2-7	CASSTRDRGWYEQYF	TGTGCCAGCAGTACAAGGGACAGGGGGTGGTACGAGCAGTACTTC
TRBV9	-	-	TRBJ1-2	CASSEQGMNYGYTF	TGTGCCAGCAGCGAGCAGGGGATGAACTATGGCTACACCTTC
TRBV7-3	-	-	TRBJ2-2	CASSPLTGSGELFF	TGTGCCAGCAGCCCACTTACAGGGTCCGGGGAGCTGTTTTTT
TRBV9	TRBD2	-	TRBJ2-2	CASSVQGLQEGELFF	TGTGCCAGCAGCGTACAGGGACTACAGGAGGGGGAGCTGTTTTTT
TRBV5-1	-	-	TRBJ1-4	CASNKGATNEKLFF	TGCGCCAGCAATAAGGGGGCAACTAATGAAAAACTGTTTTTT
TRBV6-5	TRBD1	-	TRBJ1-5	CASSSTGGSQPQHF	TGTGCCAGCAGTTCTACAGGGGGCTCGCAGCCCCAGCATTTT
TRBV27	-	-	TRBJ1-1	CASGARENTEAFF	TGTGCCAGCGGGGCCAGGGAAAACACTGAAGCTTTCTTT
TRBV28	-	once	TRBJ2-6	CASSWVDSGANVLTF	TGTGCCAGCAGTTGGGTCGACAGTGGGGCCAACGTCCTGACTTTC
TRBV5-1	-	-	TRBJ2-1	CASSRAEPMDEQFF	TGCGCCAGCAGCCGGGCCGAGCCGATGGATGAGCAGTTCTTC
TRBV5-5	TRBD1	-	TRBJ1-2	CASTPFGTGVGYTF	TGTGCCAGCACCCCTTTTGGGACAGGGGTTGGCTACACCTTC
TRBV19	-	once	TRBJ1-1	CASSRETTGNTEAFF	TGTGCCAGTAGTAGAGAGACGACAGGGAACACTGAAGCTTTCTTT
TRBV11-3	-	few	TRBJ2-2	CASSFIPTGELFF	TGTGCCAGCAGCTTCATCCCCACCGGGGAGCTGTTTTTT
TRBV5-6	-	-	TRBJ1-1	CASGQWNTEAFF	TGTGCCAGTGGACAGTGGAACACTGAAGCTTTCTTT
TRBV4-1	-	-	TRBJ2-3	CASSQGQPTDTQYF	TGCGCCAGCAGCCAAGGACAGCCCACAGATACGCAGTATTTT
TRBV5-6	-	once	TRBJ1-2	CASSLGVGYTF	TGTGCCAGCAGCTTGGGGGTTGGCTACACCTTC
TRBV28	TRBD2	-	TRBJ2-3	CASSPYLAGGPKSRTDTQYF	TGTGCCAGCAGTCCGTATTTAGCGGGAGGGCCTAAAAGTCGTACAGATACGCAGTATTTT
TRBV6-5	TRBD1	-	TRBJ2-1	CASSQPGTGRDEQFF	TGTGCCAGCAGCCAACCCGGGACAGGGCGTGATGAGCAGTTCTTC
TRBV28	-	-	TRBJ2-4	CASSFSGSAKNIQYF	TGTGCCAGCAGTTTTTCCGGGTCGGCCAAAAACATTCAGTACTTC
TRBV7-3	TRBD1	-	TRBJ2-7	CASSPRQGSYEQYF	TGTGCCAGCAGCCCTCGACAGGGATCCTACGAGCAGTACTTC
TRBV6-1	-	-	TRBJ2-7	CASGAASYEQYF	TGTGCCAGCGGGGCGGCCTCCTACGAGCAGTACTTC
TRBV6-1	TRBD1	-	TRBJ1-2	CASSEGAGGYGYTF	TGTGCCAGCAGTGAAGGTGCAGGGGGCTATGGCTACACCTTC
TRBV9	TRBD2	-	TRBJ2-3	CASSVTGLAGGRDTQYF	TGTGCCAGCAGCGTAACGGGACTAGCGGGGGGTAGAGATACGCAGTATTTT
TRBV9	TRBD1	-	TRBJ2-7	CASSAGTDLAREQYF	TGTGCCAGCAGCGCCGGGACAGACCTCGCTCGGGAGCAGTACTTC
TRBV18	TRBD1	-	TRBJ1-1	CASSVGTGNTEAFF	TGTGCCAGCTCAGTCGGGACAGGTAACACTGAAGCTTTCTTT
TRBV9	-	once	TRBJ2-3	CASSVALAPTDTQYF	TGTGCCAGCAGCGTAGCTTTAGCCCCCACAGATACGCAGTATTTT
TRBV11-2	-	-	TRBJ2-1	CASSPEGSSYNEQFF	TGTGCCAGCAGCCCTGAGGGGAGCTCCTACAATGAGCAGTTCTTC
TRBV7-8	-	-	TRBJ2-7	CASSWAGEAYEQYF	TGTGCCAGCAGCTGGGCGGGCGAAGCCTACGAGCAGTACTTC
TRBV27	-	once	TRBJ1-5	CATKPGFSNQPQHF	TGTGCCACCAAGCCAGGATTTAGCAATCAGCCCCAGCATTTT
TRBV5-1	TRBD1	-	TRBJ1-2	CASSPRDSVNYGYTF	TGCGCCAGCAGCCCTCGGGACAGTGTGAACTATGGCTACACCTTC
TRBV28	-	-	TRBJ2-5	CASSPHLASTAQETQYF	TGTGCCAGCAGTCCCCACCTAGCGAGCACAGCTCAAGAGACCCAGTACTTC
TRBV10-3	TRBD2	few	TRBJ2-7	CAISESSGRSYEQYF	TGTGCCATCAGTGAGTCCAGCGGGAGATCCTACGAGCAGTACTTC